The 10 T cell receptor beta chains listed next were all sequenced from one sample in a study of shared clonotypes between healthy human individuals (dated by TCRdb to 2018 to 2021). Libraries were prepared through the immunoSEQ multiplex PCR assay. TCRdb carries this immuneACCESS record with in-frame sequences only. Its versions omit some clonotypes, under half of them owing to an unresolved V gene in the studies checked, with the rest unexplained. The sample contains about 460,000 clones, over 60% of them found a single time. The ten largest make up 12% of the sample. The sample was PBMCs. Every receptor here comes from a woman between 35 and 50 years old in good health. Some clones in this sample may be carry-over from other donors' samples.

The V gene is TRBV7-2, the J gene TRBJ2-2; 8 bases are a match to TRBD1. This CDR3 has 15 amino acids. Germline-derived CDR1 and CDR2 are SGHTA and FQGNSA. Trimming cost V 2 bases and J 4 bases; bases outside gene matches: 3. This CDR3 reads CASSLRTGSTGELFF. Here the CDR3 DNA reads TGTGCCAGCAGCTTAAGGACAGGGTCCACCGGGGAGCTGTTTTTT.

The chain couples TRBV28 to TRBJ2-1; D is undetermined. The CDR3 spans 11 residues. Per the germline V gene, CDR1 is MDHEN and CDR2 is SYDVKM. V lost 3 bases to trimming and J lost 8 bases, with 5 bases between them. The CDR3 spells CASSFFDEQFF. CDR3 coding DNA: TGTGCCAGCAGTTTTTTTGATGAGCAGTTCTTC.

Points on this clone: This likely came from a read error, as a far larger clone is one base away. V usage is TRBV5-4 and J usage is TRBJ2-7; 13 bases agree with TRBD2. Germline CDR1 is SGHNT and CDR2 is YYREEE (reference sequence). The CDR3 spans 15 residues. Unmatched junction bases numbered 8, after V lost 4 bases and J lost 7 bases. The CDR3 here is CASSQGTSGVKEQYF. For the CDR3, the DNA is TGTGCCAGCAGCCAAGGGACTAGCGGGGTGAAAGAGCAGTACTTC.

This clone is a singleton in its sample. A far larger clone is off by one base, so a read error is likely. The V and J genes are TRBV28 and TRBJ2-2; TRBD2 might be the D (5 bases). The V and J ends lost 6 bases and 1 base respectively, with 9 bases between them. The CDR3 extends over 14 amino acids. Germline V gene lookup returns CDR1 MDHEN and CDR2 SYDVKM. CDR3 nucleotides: TGTGCCAGCAGGGACTCCAAGAACACCGGGGAGCTGTTTTTT. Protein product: CASRDSKNTGELFF.

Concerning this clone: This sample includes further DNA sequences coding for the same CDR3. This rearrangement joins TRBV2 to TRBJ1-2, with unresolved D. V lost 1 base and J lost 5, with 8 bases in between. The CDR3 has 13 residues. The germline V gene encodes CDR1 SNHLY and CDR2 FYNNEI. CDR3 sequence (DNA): TGTGCCAGCAGTGAAGGGGCAGCGTATGGCTACACCTTC. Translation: CASSEGAAYGYTF.

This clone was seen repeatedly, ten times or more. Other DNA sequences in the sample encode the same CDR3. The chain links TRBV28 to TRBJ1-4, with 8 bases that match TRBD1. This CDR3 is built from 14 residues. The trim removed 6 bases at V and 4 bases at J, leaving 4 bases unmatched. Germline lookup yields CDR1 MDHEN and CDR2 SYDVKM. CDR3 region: CASSETGGNEKLFF. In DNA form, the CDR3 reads TGTGCCAGCAGCGAAACAGGGGGTAATGAAAAACTGTTTTTT.

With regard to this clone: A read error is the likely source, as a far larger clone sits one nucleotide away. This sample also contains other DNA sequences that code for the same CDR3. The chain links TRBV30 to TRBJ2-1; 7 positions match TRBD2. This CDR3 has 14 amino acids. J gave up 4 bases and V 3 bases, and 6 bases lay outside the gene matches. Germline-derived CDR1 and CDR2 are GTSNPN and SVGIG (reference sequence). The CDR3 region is CAWSGGIPYNEQFF. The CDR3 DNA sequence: TGTGCCTGGAGCGGGGGGATCCCTTACAATGAGCAGTTCTTC.

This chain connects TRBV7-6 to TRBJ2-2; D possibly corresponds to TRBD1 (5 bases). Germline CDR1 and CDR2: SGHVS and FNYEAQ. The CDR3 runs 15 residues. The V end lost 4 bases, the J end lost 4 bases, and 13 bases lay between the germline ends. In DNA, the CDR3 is TGTGCCAGCAGCTCTGGGGCTTCGGGCACCGGGGAGCTGTTTTTT. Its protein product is CASSSGASGTGELFF.

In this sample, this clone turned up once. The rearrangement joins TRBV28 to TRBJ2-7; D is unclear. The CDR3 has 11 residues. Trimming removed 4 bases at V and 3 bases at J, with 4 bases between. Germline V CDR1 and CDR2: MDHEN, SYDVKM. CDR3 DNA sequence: TGTGCCAGCAGTTATTACTACGAGCAGTACTTC. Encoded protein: CASSYYYEQYF.

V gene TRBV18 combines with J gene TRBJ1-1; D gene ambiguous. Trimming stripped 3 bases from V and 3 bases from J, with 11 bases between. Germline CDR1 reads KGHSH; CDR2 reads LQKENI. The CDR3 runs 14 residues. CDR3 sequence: CASSPSTDYTEAFF. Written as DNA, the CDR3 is TGTGCCAGCTCACCGTCAACAGACTACACTGAAGCTTTCTTT. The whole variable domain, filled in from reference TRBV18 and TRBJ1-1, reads NAGVMQNPRHLVRRRGQEARLRCSPMKGHSHVYWYRQLPEEGLKFMVYLQKENIIDESGMPKERFSAEFPKEGPSILRIQQVVRGDSAAYFCASSPSTDYTEAFFGQGTRLTVV.